A single sample gave rise to the 13 T cell receptor beta chains below, sequenced in a study of cytomegalovirus exposure and HLA in healthy donors. Amplification used 60 Vbeta primers and 13 Jbeta primers. The assay was immunoSEQ multiplex PCR, and TCRdb's table has in-frame clones only and misses some. The table has about 130,000 clones, roughly 80% seen once; the top ten hold approximately 7%. Sequenced material: PBMCs. The receptors were sampled from a male donor in good health and CMV-seronegative.

DNA for the CDR3: TGTGCCAGCAGCTTTCAGATCTTCGGGGAGCTGTTTTTT. Amino acid sequence: CASSFQIFGELFF. The rearrangement links TRBV9 to TRBJ2-2; D not resolved. Germline CDR1 is SGDLS and CDR2 is YYNGEE. Trimming took off 4 bases at V and 7 bases at J, with 11 bases between the two ends. There are 13 residues in the CDR3.

This sequence joins TRBV18 and TRBJ1-1; D not resolved. V was pared by 3 bases and J by 8 bases, with 13 bases between. The CDR3 totals 13 residues. The germline V gene has CDR1 KGHSH and CDR2 LQKENI. DNA for the CDR3: TGTGCCAGCTCACCGGGTCGAACGGGGGAAGCTTTCTTT. This gives the protein CASSPGRTGEAFF. Complete variable domain (other parts from reference TRBV18 and TRBJ1-1): NAGVMQNPRHLVRRRGQEARLRCSPMKGHSHVYWYRQLPEEGLKFMVYLQKENIIDESGMPKERFSAEFPKEGPSILRIQQVVRGDSAAYFCASSPGRTGEAFFGQGTRLTVV.

The rearrangement joins TRBV4-3 to TRBJ1-4; TRBD1 aligns across 9 bases. Per germline, CDR1 LGHNA and CDR2 YSLEER. J was trimmed by 6 bases and V by 8 bases; bases with no gene match: 10. The CDR3 covers 15 residues. CDR3 in DNA: TGCGCCAGCGCACAGGGGGCAGGGGGCGATGAAAAACTGTTTTTT. This translates into CASAQGAGGDEKLFF.

The V and J genes are TRBV9 and TRBJ2-5, with D possibly being TRBD2 (6 bases). V was clipped by 0 bases and J by 5 bases, with 8 bases between them. The CDR3 spans 13 residues. The germline gives CDR1 SGDLS, CDR2 YYNGEE. For the CDR3, the DNA is TGTGCCAGCAGCGTAGTTGGGGGGGAGACCCAGTACTTC. It is translated as CASSVVGGETQYF. Full variable domain (remainder filled in from reference TRBV9 and TRBJ2-5): DSGVTQTPKHLITATGQRVTLRCSPRSGDLSVYWYQQSLDQGLQFLIQYYNGEERAKGNILERFSAQQFPDLHSELNLSSLELGDSALYFCASSVVGGETQYFGPGTRLLVL.

V and J are TRBV27 and TRBJ2-2; 11 nucleotides align to TRBD2. V was clipped by 5 bases and J by 4 bases; unmatched bases: 18. Germline V gives CDR1 MNHEY, CDR2 SMNVEV (reference sequence). The length of the CDR3 is 20 residues. As DNA, the CDR3 is TGTGCCAGCAGTCCCCCCCAGTTGTTAGCGGGAGGGCCGCGCACCGGGGAGCTGTTTTTT. It is translated as CASSPPQLLAGGPRTGELFF.

The genes are TRBV12-5 and TRBJ2-3, with 7 bases matching TRBD1. V lost 9 bases, J lost 4 bases, and 7 bases stayed unmatched. The CDR3 is 13 amino acids. Germline lookup yields CDR1 LGHNT and CDR2 FRNRAP. The CDR3 loop is CASSSQGADTQYF. The CDR3 region has the DNA TGTGCTAGCAGTTCCCAGGGGGCAGATACGCAGTATTTT. Combining the CDR3 with reference TRBV12-5 and TRBJ2-3 gives the whole variable domain DARVTQTPRHKVTEMGQEVTMRCQPILGHNTVFWYRQTMMQGLELLAYFRNRAPLDDSGMPKDRFSAEMPDATLATLKIQPSEPRDSAVYFCASSSQGADTQYFGPGTRLTVL.

V and J are TRBV4-2 and TRBJ1-5, with 7 bases matching TRBD1. Germline assignment: CDR1 LGHNA and CDR2 YNFKEQ. CDR3 length: 22 residues. V dropped 0 bases and J dropped 5; count of bases not matched to a gene: 25. CDR3 amino acids: CASSQEELADRFGTEGHQPQHF. The CDR3 DNA reads TGTGCCAGCAGCCAAGAAGAACTGGCCGATCGGTTTGGGACAGAAGGCCATCAGCCCCAGCATTTT.

The gene calls are TRBV6-1 and TRBJ2-7, with 7 positions matching TRBD2. The V segment lost 7 bases and the J segment 0 bases; nucleotides outside the gene matches: 6. The CDR3 loop spans 14 amino acids. From germline, CDR1 is MNHNS and CDR2 SASEGT. The CDR3 DNA follows: TGTGCCAGCATCAGCGGGGTCTTCTCCTACGAGCAGTACTTC. This gives the protein CASISGVFSYEQYF.

V usage is TRBV7-3 and J usage is TRBJ1-5, with no clear D. The germline V and J ends were trimmed by 1 base and 2 bases, with 9 bases remaining between them. CDR3 size: 15 residues. Germline values: CDR1 SGHTA, CDR2 FQGTGA. CDR3 in DNA: TGTGCCAGCAGCTTAATTCCCCGTCGCAATCAGCCCCAGCATTTT. The encoded protein is CASSLIPRRNQPQHF.

This clone is a singleton in its sample. V usage is TRBV5-1 and J usage is TRBJ2-7; possibly TRBD1 for D (5 bases). V was cut by 0 bases and J by 5 bases, with 15 bases left in between. Germline V lookup: CDR1 SGHRS, CDR2 YFSETQ. The length of the CDR3 is 15 residues. The CDR3 nucleotides are TGCGCCAGCAGCTTGGTTACAGGAGTCAATAACGAGCAGTACTTC. It encodes CASSLVTGVNNEQYF.

The gene calls are TRBV28 and TRBJ2-3; D ambiguous. The CDR3 has 15 residues. The germline gives CDR1 MDHEN, CDR2 SYDVKM. V dropped 2 bases and J dropped 4 bases, with 13 bases sitting between them. In nucleotides, the CDR3 is TGTGCCAGCAGTTTACCGGGTCCTGAGGCAGATACGCAGTATTTT. Amino acids: CASSLPGPEADTQYF.

J is TRBJ2-5 and V is TRBV7-2, with unresolved D. CDR3 size: 14 residues. The V gene's germline CDR1 is SGHTA and CDR2 FQGNSA. V dropped 3 bases and J dropped 5 bases, with 13 bases sitting between them. The CDR3 coding sequence is TGTGCCAGCAGCTTTGCATGGTCCGGGGAGACCCAGTACTTC. It yields the protein CASSFAWSGETQYF. Full variable domain (rest looked up from reference TRBV7-2 and TRBJ2-5): GAGVSQSPSNKVTEKGKDVELRCDPISGHTALYWYRQSLGQGLEFLIYFQGNSAPDKSGLPSDRFSAERTGGSVSTLTIQRTQQEDSAVYLCASSFAWSGETQYFGPGTRLLVL.

This clone has just one count. Here the CDR3 DNA reads TGTGCCAGCAGCTTACTTGGGGGCGTAGGGAACACTGAAGCTTTCTTT. Its protein is CASSLLGGVGNTEAFF. The chain joins TRBV11-1 to TRBJ1-1; TRBD1 is a possible D gene (6 bases). V lost 2 bases and J 1 base, leaving 14 bases between the germline ends. CDR1 and CDR2 from the germline V gene are SGHAT and FQDESV (reference sequence). CDR3 length equals 16 residues.